A single sample gave rise to the 14 T cell receptor beta chains below, sequenced in a study of vaccination and CD4 T cells after COVID-19 (dated by TCRdb to between 2022 and 2023). Library construction relied on PCR. The instrument given in TCRdb is Illumina iSeq 100. DNA from cultured CD4+ T cells underwent TCR sequencing with the Oncomine TCR Beta short-read assay at the Johns Hopkins FTIC core. TCRdb trimmed public reads at Q25 via fastp, called clones via MiXCR and kept in-frame beta chains. Rows are unified per CDR3 protein, each entry keeping the most common DNA and genes. This sample lists some 15,000 distinct CDR3 sequences; about 50% were detected once. Clones ranked in the top ten supply 7.4% of the sample. These TCRs' antigens remain unknown. Taken with the paper, the label for treatment or condition translates to: roughly 10-day PBMC culture with coronavirus spike peptide pools or control peptides (ViraFEST assay).

The sequencing input was CD4+ T cells from blood, cultured in vitro. The receptor set was obtained from a human donor who had recovered from COVID-19.

The sample holds one count of this clonotype. The rearrangement uses TRBV20-1 and TRBJ2-1, with D possibly being TRBD2 (6 bases). CDR3 length: 15 amino acids. The germline V gene encodes CDR1 DFQATT and CDR2 SNEGSKA (reference sequence). The V and J ends lost 6 bases and 1 base respectively, with 16 bases between them. The CDR3: CSANSGRGSYNEQFF. The CDR3 DNA reads as TGCAGTGCCAACAGCGGGCGGGGTTCCTACAATGAGCAGTTCTTC.

J is TRBJ1-2 and V is TRBV7-9; D ambiguous. The CDR3 covers 13 residues. The V gene's germline CDR1 is SEHNR and CDR2 FQNEAQ (reference sequence). Trimming removed 3 bases at V and 9 bases at J, with 14 bases between. CDR3 nucleotide sequence: TGTGCCAGCAGCTTGATCCATCAGGAAAGCTACACCTTC. It yields the protein CASSLIHQESYTF.

The V and J genes are TRBV24-1 and TRBJ2-1; D tentatively reads TRBD1 or TRBD2 (5 bases each). V was clipped by 7 bases and J by 8 bases, with 14 bases between them. CDR3 size: 13 residues. Germline V lookup: CDR1 KGHDR, CDR2 SFDVKD. Here the CDR3 DNA reads TGTGCCACCAGCCGGGACGGTCTCTATGAGCAGTTCTTC. Its translation is CATSRDGLYEQFF.

This clonotype was detected a few times. This chain links TRBV7-2 with TRBJ1-5; D is undetermined. This CDR3 has 14 residues. V dropped 2 bases and J dropped 1 base, with 6 bases sitting between them. Germline lookup yields CDR1 SGHTA and CDR2 FQGNSA. The CDR3 region is CASSLQTSNQPQHF. CDR3 coding DNA: TGTGCCAGCAGCTTACAAACCAGCAATCAGCCCCAGCATTTT.

J is TRBJ2-5 and V is TRBV6-2 or TRBV6-3, with TRBD1 matching over 8 bases. Germline V gives CDR1 MNHEY, CDR2 SVGEGT. The CDR3 length is 16 residues. Trimming at V came to 5 bases and at J to 4 bases, leaving 12 bases not matched to a gene. The CDR3 loop is CASSGTGTGVRETQYF. In nucleotides, the CDR3 is TGTGCCAGCAGTGGTACTGGGACAGGTGTTCGAGAGACCCAGTACTTC.

This chain joins TRBV2 and TRBJ1-3; D call uncertain. The CDR3 runs 14 residues. In germline, CDR1 is SNHLY, CDR2 FYNNEI. V shed 8 bases and J shed 3 bases, with 14 bases lying between them. CDR3 nucleotides: TGTGCCAGCGCGGTCCAGCGAAATGGAAACACCATATATTTT. This encodes CASAVQRNGNTIYF.

This rearrangement joins TRBV7-9 to TRBJ2-3, with 11 bases lining up with TRBD2. Losses at the gene ends were 3 bases for V and 0 bases for J; bases not matched to a gene: 2. Germline CDR1 and CDR2: SEHNR and FQNEAQ (reference sequence). This CDR3 has 16 amino acids. The CDR3, as DNA: TGTGCCAGCAGCTTTAGGACTAGCGGGAGCACAGATACGCAGTATTTT. Its translation: CASSFRTSGSTDTQYF.

A few counts support this clonotype. The rearrangement links TRBV20-1 to TRBJ2-5; D remains ambiguous. Trimming left V 5 bases short and J 2 bases short, with 12 bases between. The CDR3 loop spans 13 amino acids. Germline V CDR1 and CDR2: DFQATT, SNEGSKA (reference sequence). The DNA for the CDR3 is TGCAGTGCTGGGCTGACCACGCAAGAGACCCAGTACTTC. Its translation is CSAGLTTQETQYF.

V gene TRBV20-1 combines with J gene TRBJ2-3; 10 bases map to TRBD2. V shed 3 bases and J 0 bases; nucleotides not matched to a gene: 3. CDR1 is DFQATT, CDR2 SNEGSKA, per germline (reference sequence). This CDR3 contains 15 residues. In nucleotides, the CDR3 is TGCAGTGCTAGTCTTAGCGGGAGGAGCACAGATACGCAGTATTTT. Protein sequence: CSASLSGRSTDTQYF.

The J gene is TRBJ2-5, the V gene TRBV20-1, with D possibly matching TRBD2 (5 bases). This CDR3 is 14 amino acids long. CDR1 is DFQATT and CDR2 is SNEGSKA in the germline V gene (reference sequence). Trimming stripped 2 bases from V and 0 bases from J, with 10 bases between. The CDR3 reads CSARFSGYQETQYF. DNA for the CDR3: TGCAGTGCTAGATTCAGCGGATACCAAGAGACCCAGTACTTC.

The V gene is TRBV20-1, the J gene TRBJ1-2; the match to TRBD1 covers 7 bases. This CDR3 is 14 amino acids long. Germline values: CDR1 DFQATT, CDR2 SNEGSKA (reference sequence). The junction had 7 bases not matched to a gene; V was cut back by 0 bases and J by 6 bases. CDR3 coding DNA: TGCAGTGCTAGAGATCAGAGGGGGCTCGATGGCTACACCTTC. It specifies CSARDQRGLDGYTF.

J is TRBJ2-7 and V is TRBV2; TRBD1 aligns across 9 bases. From germline, CDR1 is SNHLY and CDR2 FYNNEI. This CDR3 has 17 residues. Losses at the gene ends were 0 bases for V and 3 bases for J; bases not matched to a gene: 9. This chain's CDR3 is CASSEALGQGRLYEQYF. CDR3 coding DNA: TGTGCCAGCAGTGAAGCGCTAGGACAGGGGCGACTCTACGAGCAGTACTTC.

The chain joins TRBV20-1 to TRBJ1-1; D is ambiguous. The CDR3 runs 15 residues. V was pared by 0 bases and J by 7 bases, with 18 bases between. The germline V gene encodes CDR1 DFQATT and CDR2 SNEGSKA (reference sequence). The CDR3, as DNA: TGCAGTGCTAGAGATCAGGCCCGACTGTCGGTTGAAGCTTTCTTT. Translating gives CSARDQARLSVEAFF.

V usage is TRBV7-2 and J usage is TRBJ1-3, with D perhaps TRBD1 (5 bases). This CDR3 has 14 residues. Germline loops: CDR1 SGHTA, CDR2 FQGNSA. Trimming removed 3 bases at V and 3 bases at J, with 9 bases between. CDR3 sequence reads: CASSFRVGGNTIYF. In DNA, the CDR3 is TGTGCCAGCAGCTTCAGGGTTGGTGGAAACACCATATATTTT.